A single sample is the source of the 30 T cell receptor beta chains below, sequenced in a study of regulatory T cells in long-lasting Graves disease. Sequencing libraries for TCR beta were prepared with iRepertoire HTBI primers and Arm-PCR of CDR3 regions. TCRdb passed the multiplex PCR reads through MiXCR, listing each CDR3 protein once. The sample contains around 400,000 distinct CDR3 sequences, around 20% of which appear only once. Regarding time point: persistent/refractory GD, antithyroid drugs over 5 years with positive TRAb. Preparation of the TCR library used RNA extracted from PBMCs. Sequenced material: peripheral blood mononuclear cells (PBMCs), taken when the disease was refractory, from a patient treated with antithyroid drugs. The source of these receptors is a female donor with Graves disease.

Details on this clonotype: This may stem from a read error, because a much larger clone lies one nucleotide away. V is TRBV6-1 and J is TRBJ2-4; D could derive from TRBD1 or TRBD2 (6 bases each). The CDR3 is 14 residues long. The V end lost 8 bases, the J end lost 9 bases, and 20 bases lay between the germline ends. Germline assignment: CDR1 MNHNS and CDR2 SASEGT. CDR3 sequence: CASGLGGGRGIQYF. In DNA, the CDR3 is TGTGCCAGCGGATTAGGGGGAGGCCGAGGCATTCAGTACTTC.

This chain links TRBV3-1 with TRBJ2-1; 11 nucleotides agree with TRBD2. J lost 11 bases, V lost 1 base, and 1 base had no gene match. This CDR3 comprises 13 residues. CDR1 and CDR2 (germline): LGHDT, YNNKEL (reference sequence). The CDR3 bases are TGTGCCAGCAGCCAAGTGACTAGCGGGAAGCAGTTCTTC. It translates to CASSQVTSGKQFF.

This clonotype was detected only a few times. V is TRBV20-1 and J is TRBJ1-5; the D gene is possibly TRBD1 (5 bases). V lost 6 bases to trimming and J lost 5 bases, with 17 bases between them. The CDR3 has 14 amino acids. CDR1 and CDR2 from the germline V gene are DFQATT and SNEGSKA (reference sequence). CDR3 region: CSASPAGRDQPQHF. DNA for the CDR3: TGCAGTGCATCTCCGGCAGGGCGCGATCAGCCCCAGCATTTT.

The chain combines TRBV20-1 with TRBJ2-7, with D perhaps assigned TRBD1 or TRBD2 (5 bases each). Germline assignment: CDR1 DFQATT and CDR2 SNEGSKA (reference sequence). The CDR3 is made up of 13 amino acids. Trimming removed 4 bases at V and 7 bases at J, with 17 bases between. CDR3 sequence (DNA): TGCAGTGCTACCGGGACGATGTGGGGGGAGCAGTACTTC. Protein sequence: CSATGTMWGEQYF.

This clonotype was counted at least ten times. The rearrangement joins TRBV11-3 to TRBJ2-2, with unresolved D. V lost 3 bases and J 3 bases, leaving 8 bases between the germline ends. Germline V gene data show CDR1 as SGHNT and CDR2 as YENEEA. The CDR3 spans 14 residues. CDR3 in amino acids: CASSLGPDTGELFF. For the CDR3, the DNA is TGTGCCAGCAGCTTGGGCCCGGACACCGGGGAGCTGTTTTTT.

The chain joins TRBV4-1 to TRBJ1-4; tentatively, D is TRBD1 (6 bases). The CDR3 extends over 18 amino acids. Trimming stripped 0 bases from V and 3 bases from J, with 17 bases between. Germline V CDR1 and CDR2: MGHRA, YSYEKL. CDR3 nucleotide sequence: TGCGCCAGCAGCCAAGAAAATAGGTTGGGACAATCTAATGAAAAACTGTTTTTT. Translation: CASSQENRLGQSNEKLFF.

This clonotype was seen ten or more times. The chain joins TRBV3-1 to TRBJ2-5; TRBD2 agrees at 13 bases. CDR1 is LGHDT and CDR2 is YNNKEL in the germline V gene (reference sequence). CDR3 size: 16 residues. V lost 4 bases to trimming and J lost 2 bases; unmatched junction nucleotides: 4. CDR3 nucleotides: TGTGCCAGCAGCCGTGAGGGACTAGCGGGGCAAGAGACCCAGTACTTC. Translation gives CASSREGLAGQETQYF.

The CDR3 DNA follows: TGTGCCAGCAGCAAGGGGTCACACACAGATACGCAGTATTTT. Translated: CASSKGSHTDTQYF. This chain links TRBV7-8 with TRBJ2-3, with TRBD1 as a possible D gene (5 bases). CDR1 is SGHVS, CDR2 FQNEAQ, per germline. Trimming pared 5 bases from V and 2 bases from J, leaving 11 bases between. CDR3 length equals 14 residues.

The gene calls are TRBV29-1 and TRBJ2-5; 9 bases are a match to TRBD2. The CDR3 totals 14 residues. With V trimmed by 8 bases and J by 5 bases, 12 bases remained unmatched. Germline CDR1 and CDR2: SQVTM and ANQGSEA. The CDR3 DNA reads as TGCAGCCTCCTAATAGCGGGAGTGGGGGAGACCCAGTACTTC. This gives the protein CSLLIAGVGETQYF.

This clonotype was seen many times. The genes are TRBV9 and TRBJ2-7; 9 positions agree with TRBD1. This CDR3 has 15 residues. The V gene end was trimmed by 4 bases and the J gene end by 1 base; junction bases not matched to a gene: 6. CDR1 is SGDLS and CDR2 is YYNGEE in the germline V gene. CDR3 in amino acids: CASSPGGQGSYEQYF. CDR3 sequence (DNA): TGTGCCAGCAGCCCGGGCGGACAGGGGTCCTACGAGCAGTACTTC.

Of note for this clonotype: A much larger clone sits a single nucleotide away, making a read error possible. This chain connects TRBV9 to TRBJ2-2, with no clear D. V was shortened by 4 bases and J by 2 bases, with 9 bases between the two germline ends. CDR3 length equals 14 residues. Per germline, CDR1 SGDLS and CDR2 YYNGEE. CDR3 sequence (DNA): TGTGCCAGCAGCCCTAGAGATAACACCGGGGAGCTGTTTTTT. Amino acids: CASSPRDNTGELFF.

The table lists this clonotype with many counts. V gene TRBV2 combines with J gene TRBJ2-5, with TRBD1 matching 12 bases. The CDR3 has 17 residues. J gave up 5 bases and V 1 base, and 8 bases lay outside the gene matches. Germline loops: CDR1 SNHLY, CDR2 FYNNEI. This CDR3 is CASSEDLGGTGGETQYF. The CDR3 region has the DNA TGTGCCAGCAGTGAAGATCTCGGTGGGACAGGGGGCGAGACCCAGTACTTC.

This clonotype was found many times. The chain combines TRBV6-2 or TRBV6-3 with TRBJ1-6, with 7 bases aligning to TRBD1. The CDR3 runs to 15 residues. Germline values: CDR1 MNHEY, CDR2 SVGEGT. V shed 2 bases and J 7 bases; nucleotides not matched to a gene: 5. Here the CDR3 DNA reads TGTGCCAGCAGTTACACGACAGGGAGGAATTCACCCCTCCACTTT. Its protein is CASSYTTGRNSPLHF.

This clonotype appeared many times. The CDR3: CATTHGGNSYEQYF. The CDR3 DNA reads as TGTGCCACCACGCATGGGGGCAATTCCTACGAGCAGTACTTC. The V call is TRBV2, the J call TRBJ2-7, with D possibly TRBD1 on 6 matching bases. This CDR3 has 14 residues. Trimming left V 10 bases short and J 1 base short, with 17 bases between. Germline values: CDR1 SNHLY, CDR2 FYNNEI.

This clonotype has at least ten counts. This chain uses TRBV11-2 with TRBJ2-2; 9 bases map to TRBD1. The junction had 8 bases not matched to a gene; V was cut back by 5 bases and J by 4 bases. Looked up from germline, CDR1 is SGHAT and CDR2 is FQNNGV. CDR3 length: 16 residues. The CDR3 region has the DNA TGTGCCAGCAGCGCGTTACAGGGGGCTATCACCGGGGAGCTGTTTTTT. As protein: CASSALQGAITGELFF.

There are many counts of this clonotype. The chain recombines TRBV6-1 with TRBJ1-6; no reliable D call. Germline lookup yields CDR1 MNHNS and CDR2 SASEGT. The V end was cut by 1 base, the J end by 8 bases, with 12 bases between. The CDR3 has 15 amino acids. The CDR3 here is CASSEGPARDSPLHF. The CDR3 DNA is TGTGCCAGCAGTGAAGGCCCGGCTAGGGATTCACCCCTCCACTTT.

This clonotype has a count of ten or more. V is TRBV12-3 or TRBV12-4 and J is TRBJ2-7; 9 nucleotides match TRBD2. There are 15 residues in the CDR3. V was clipped by 4 bases and J by 2 bases; unmatched bases: 6. CDR3 bases: TGTGCCAGCAGTTCAGGGCGGGAGGGTCCCTACGAGCAGTACTTC. It yields the protein CASSSGREGPYEQYF.

There are a few counts of this clonotype. V is TRBV5-6 and J is TRBJ2-7; no reliable D call. CDR1 is SGHDT and CDR2 is YYEEEE in the germline V gene. The CDR3 contains 15 residues. Trimming stripped 2 bases from V and 3 bases from J, with 15 bases between. The CDR3 loop is CASSFRGTANYEQYF. The CDR3 bases are TGTGCCAGCAGCTTCAGAGGTACGGCCAACTACGAGCAGTACTTC.

The chain combines TRBV9 with TRBJ1-1; a possible D gene is TRBD1 (6 bases). V gave up 3 bases and J gave up 7 bases, with 13 bases separating them. Germline V lookup: CDR1 SGDLS, CDR2 YYNGEE. The CDR3 consists of 13 residues. CDR3 coding DNA: TGTGCCAGCAGCGGGGAGGACAGCCGTGAAGCTTTCTTT. This translates into CASSGEDSREAFF.

In this sample, this clonotype turned up many times. The junction differs from germline at one of its ends, possibly a read error. The chain employs TRBV7-2 and TRBJ1-1; D remains ambiguous. Germline V lookup: CDR1 SGHTA, CDR2 FQGNSA. The CDR3 sequence is 14 residues long. In DNA form, the CDR3 reads TGTGCCAGTAGCTCACTAAATAAAAACACTGAAGCTTTCTTT. Residues: CASSSLNKNTEAFF.

This clonotype was seen ten or more times. The rearrangement links TRBV12-3 or TRBV12-4 to TRBJ2-2; 7 bases are shared with TRBD2. CDR3 length equals 18 residues. Losses at the gene ends were 1 base for V and 0 bases for J; bases not matched to a gene: 8. CDR3 bases: TGTGCCAGCAGTTTAGAGATTACTAGCGCCGCGAACACCGGGGAGCTGTTTTTT. This gives the protein CASSLEITSAANTGELFF.

The chain recombines TRBV19 with TRBJ1-2; 7 nucleotides agree with TRBD1. Germline assignment: CDR1 LNHDA and CDR2 SQIVND (reference sequence). V trimming: 3 bases; J trimming: 6 bases; junction bases outside the gene matches: 10. The CDR3 consists of 15 residues. CDR3 sequence: CASSMALDRVDGYTF. For the CDR3, the DNA is TGTGCCAGTAGTATGGCTCTAGACAGGGTGGATGGCTACACCTTC.

This clonotype was observed at least ten times. The genes are TRBV12-3 or TRBV12-4 and TRBJ1-1; D is perhaps TRBD1 (6 bases). V was shortened by 6 bases and J by 5 bases, with 22 bases between the two germline ends. The CDR3 extends over 16 amino acids. The chain's CDR3 is CASRSTAGQSFTEAFF. The DNA for the CDR3 is TGTGCCAGCAGGTCTACAGCGGGACAAAGTTTTACTGAAGCTTTCTTT.

V and J are TRBV4-1 and TRBJ2-2; unclear D gene. CDR1 is MGHRA and CDR2 is YSYEKL in the germline V gene. The V gene lost 4 bases and the J gene lost 1 base, with 13 bases spanning the gap. The CDR3 consists of 16 residues. CDR3 coding DNA: TGCGCCAGCAGCCGAGAACGGAACAGGAACACCGGGGAGCTGTTTTTT. It yields the protein CASSRERNRNTGELFF.

This clonotype showed up just a few times. The chain links TRBV10-3 to TRBJ2-2, with 7 positions matching TRBD2. The CDR3 extends over 18 amino acids. With V trimmed by 4 bases and J by 4 bases, 15 bases remained unmatched. Germline CDR1 is ENHRY and CDR2 is SYGVKD. The DNA for the CDR3 is TGTGCCATCAGTGTGACTGTGGGGGACTACTCCCCCACCGGGGAGCTGTTTTTT. Amino acids: CAISVTVGDYSPTGELFF.

The chain links TRBV20-1 to TRBJ2-1; 11 bases are a match to TRBD2. V was clipped by 3 bases and J by 4 bases; unmatched bases: 5. The CDR3 runs 15 residues. CDR1 is DFQATT, CDR2 SNEGSKA, per germline (reference sequence). CDR3 nucleotides: TGCAGTGCTAGGGCTTTAGCGGGAGGGTACAATGAGCAGTTCTTC. This encodes CSARALAGGYNEQFF.

This clonotype was recorded many times. The chain is built from TRBV28 and TRBJ1-5, with D possibly TRBD1 on 6 matching bases. The CDR3 has 16 amino acids. V was clipped by 4 bases and J by 5 bases, with 18 bases between them. Germline lookup yields CDR1 MDHEN and CDR2 SYDVKM. Written as DNA, the CDR3 is TGTGCCAGCAGTTCCCTAGGGGGGGGGAAGGATCAGCCCCAGCATTTT. Residues: CASSSLGGGKDQPQHF.

The chain has TRBV6-1 and TRBJ2-7; the D is unclear. CDR1 and CDR2 (germline): MNHNS, SASEGT. Trimming stripped 5 bases from V and 6 bases from J, with 11 bases between. This CDR3 is 12 amino acids long. The CDR3 DNA reads TGTGCCAGCAGTCCCCCTAAGGGCGAGCAGTACTTC. This sequence encodes CASSPPKGEQYF.

V is TRBV11-1 and J is TRBJ1-3; tentative D call: TRBD1 (5 bases). V lost 3 bases, J lost 5 bases, and 11 bases lay in between. The germline V gene has CDR1 SGHAT and CDR2 FQDESV (reference sequence). The length of the CDR3 is 14 residues. The CDR3 protein is CASSLGRARNTIYF. For the CDR3, the DNA is TGTGCCAGCAGCTTGGGCAGGGCCAGAAACACCATATATTTT.

This clonotype was detected only a few times. The chain recombines TRBV2 with TRBJ2-5, with 7 positions matching TRBD1. This CDR3 region has 14 residues. J gave up 5 bases and V 5 bases, and 8 bases lay outside the gene matches. Germline CDR1 and CDR2: SNHLY and FYNNEI. CDR3 nucleotide sequence: TGTGCCAGCAGTTATACACAGGGGCCGGAGACCCAGTACTTC. The encoded protein is CASSYTQGPETQYF.